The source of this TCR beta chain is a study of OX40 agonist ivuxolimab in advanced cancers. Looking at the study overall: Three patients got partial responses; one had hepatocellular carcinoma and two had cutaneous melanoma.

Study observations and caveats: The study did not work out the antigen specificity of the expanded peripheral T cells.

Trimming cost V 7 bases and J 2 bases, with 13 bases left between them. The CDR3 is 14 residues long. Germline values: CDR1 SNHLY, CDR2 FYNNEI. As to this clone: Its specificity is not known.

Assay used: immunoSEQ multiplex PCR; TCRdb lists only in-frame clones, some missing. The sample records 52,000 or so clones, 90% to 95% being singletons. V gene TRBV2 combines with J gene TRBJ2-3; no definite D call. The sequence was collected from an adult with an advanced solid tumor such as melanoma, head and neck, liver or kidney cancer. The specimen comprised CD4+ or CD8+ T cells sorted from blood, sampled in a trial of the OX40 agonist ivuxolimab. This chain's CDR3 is CASTWVTNTDTQYF. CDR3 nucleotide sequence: TGTGCCAGCACGTGGGTTACAAACACAGATACGCAGTATTTT.